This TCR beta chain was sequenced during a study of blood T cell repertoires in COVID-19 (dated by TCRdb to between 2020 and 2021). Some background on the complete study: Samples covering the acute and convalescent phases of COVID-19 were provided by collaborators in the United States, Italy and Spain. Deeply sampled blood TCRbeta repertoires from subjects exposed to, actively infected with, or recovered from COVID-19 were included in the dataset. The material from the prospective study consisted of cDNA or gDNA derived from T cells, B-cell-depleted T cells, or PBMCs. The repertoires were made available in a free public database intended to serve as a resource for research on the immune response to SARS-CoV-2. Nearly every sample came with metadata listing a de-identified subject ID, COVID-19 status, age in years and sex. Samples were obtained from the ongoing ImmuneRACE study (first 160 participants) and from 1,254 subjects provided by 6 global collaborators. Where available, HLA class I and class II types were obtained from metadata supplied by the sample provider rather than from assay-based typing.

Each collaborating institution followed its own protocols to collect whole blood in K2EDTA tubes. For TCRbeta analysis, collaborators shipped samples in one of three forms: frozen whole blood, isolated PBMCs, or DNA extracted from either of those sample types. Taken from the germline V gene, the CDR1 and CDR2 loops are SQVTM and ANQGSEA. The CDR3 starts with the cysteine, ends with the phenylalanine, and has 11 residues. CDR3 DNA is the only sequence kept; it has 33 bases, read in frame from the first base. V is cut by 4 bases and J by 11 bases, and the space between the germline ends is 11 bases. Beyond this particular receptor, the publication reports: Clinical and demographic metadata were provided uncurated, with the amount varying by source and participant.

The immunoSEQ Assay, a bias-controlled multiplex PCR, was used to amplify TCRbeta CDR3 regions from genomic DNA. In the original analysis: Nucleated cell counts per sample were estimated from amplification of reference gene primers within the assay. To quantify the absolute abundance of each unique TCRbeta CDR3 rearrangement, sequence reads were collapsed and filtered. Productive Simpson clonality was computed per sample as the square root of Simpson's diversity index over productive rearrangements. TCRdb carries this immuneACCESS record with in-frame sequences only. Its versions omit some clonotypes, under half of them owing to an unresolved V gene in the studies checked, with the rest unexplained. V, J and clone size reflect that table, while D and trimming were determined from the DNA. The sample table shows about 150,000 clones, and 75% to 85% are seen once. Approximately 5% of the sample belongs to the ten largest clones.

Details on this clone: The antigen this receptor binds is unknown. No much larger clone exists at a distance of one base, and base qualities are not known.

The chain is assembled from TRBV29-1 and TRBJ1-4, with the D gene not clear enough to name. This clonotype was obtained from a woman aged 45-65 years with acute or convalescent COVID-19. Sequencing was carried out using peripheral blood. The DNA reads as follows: TGCAGCGTTGGATTGCGGGATAAACTGTTTTTT. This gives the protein CSVGLRDKLFF. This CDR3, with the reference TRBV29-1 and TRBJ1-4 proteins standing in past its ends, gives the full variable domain SAVISQKPSRDICQRGTSLTIQCQVDSQVTMMFWYRQQPGQSLTLIATANQGSEATYESGFVIDKFPISRPNLTFSTLTVSNMSPEDSSIYLCSVGLRDKLFFGSGTQLSVL.